This T cell receptor beta chain appears in the sequencing data of a study of control samples from healthy donors and cancer patients. Here immunoSEQ multiplex PCR was the method, and the copy in TCRdb shows in-frame clones only, minus some. The sample contains about 410,000 clones, about 93% of which appear only once. The CDR3 is 14 residues long. V was trimmed by 5 bases and J by 0 bases, leaving 11 bases between them. Germline V gives CDR1 SGHNT, CDR2 YYREEE (reference sequence). The material sequenced was PBMCs. The clonotype comes from a man aged 35 to 55 with head and neck cancer. The chain is built from TRBV5-4 and TRBJ1-1; D possibly corresponds to TRBD1 (5 bases). The CDR3 DNA reads as TGTGCCAGCAGACCGGGACCTTTGAACACTGAAGCTTTCTTT. It specifies CASRPGPLNTEAFF. The full variable domain, completed using reference TRBV5-4 and TRBJ1-1, is ETGVTQSPTHLIKTRGQQVTLRCSSQSGHNTVSWYQQALGQGPQFIFQYYREEENGRGNFPPRFSGLQFPNYSSELNVNALELDDSALYLCASRPGPLNTEAFFGQGTRLTVV.